Listed here is a single T cell receptor beta chain. This clonotype was counted between two and nine times. What this receptor recognizes is not known. No quality values exist for individual bases; no much larger clone is one base distant. Ficoll-Paque density gradient centrifugation was used to isolate PBMCs. CDR3 length: 13 amino acids, cysteine to phenylalanine. The DNA shown is the 39-base CDR3, in frame from base 1. CDR1 is given as SGHRS and CDR2 as YFSETQ, both from the germline V gene. Trimming removed 3 bases from V and 4 bases from J, leaving 10 bases between the germline ends. Sequencer: Illumina NovaSeq 6000. TCRalpha and TCRbeta cDNA libraries were built by 5'RACE with constant-segment primers, adding sample barcodes and unique molecular identifiers. Trizol reagent was used to extract RNA from every sample. Library amplification was performed in two PCR steps, and a second sample barcode and Illumina TruSeq adapters were introduced in the second step. Sequencing of libraries was performed on an Illumina NovaSeq with 2 x 150 bp paired-end reads. The published analysis was carried out like this. The reads were demultiplexed and collapsed into UMI-guided consensus sequences using migec v1.2.7. With mixcr v2.1.11, UMI consensuses were aligned to TRA and TRB V and J templates and assembled into clonotypes. Clonotypes were classified as expanded or contracted when called significant by both edgeR and NoisET, with noise models trained on biological replicates. For edgeR calls, the thresholds were a false discovery rate-adjusted p below 0.01 and a log2 fold-change of 1. As an exploratory analysis of dynamics, max-normalized trajectories of the 1000 most abundant clonotypes were examined with PCA combined with hierarchical clustering. The CD4 or CD8 phenotype of responding clones was assigned using the separately sequenced CD4+ and CD8+ repertoires. The public reads were reprocessed in TCRdb via fastp at Q25 and MiXCR, keeping in-frame beta chains. Rows with one shared CDR3 protein collapse into an entry with the most common genes and DNA. These V and J calls derive from TCRdb rather than the authors' analysis. Across this sample there are just under 150,000 distinct CDR3 sequences, with roughly 21% seen only once. The top ten clones comprise over 2% of the sample.

The data derive from a study of T-cell memory formation after mild COVID-19 (dated by TCRdb to about 2021). Some background on the complete study: TCR sequence clusters from the two donors were largely donor specific. Longitudinal TCRalpha and TCRbeta repertoire sequencing tracked T-cell clones expanding and contracting after mild COVID-19 in a couple of donors. Two young, previously healthy adult volunteers, one female and one male, were included in the cohort. General study outcomes and caveats: The study covered only a couple of mild cases, and larger cohorts including severe cases with pre-infection samples were considered necessary. The second-wave clones that peaked on day 37 were not confirmed to be SARS-CoV-2 specific. Some responding clones were found in pre-infection memory, which suggests that pre-existing cross-reactive memory T cells took part in the SARS-CoV-2 response. Clones contracting from day 15 to 85 had balanced CD4/CD8 phenotypes, while a second wave expanding from day 15 to 37 was biased towards CD4+. Contracting CD4+ clones turned up mainly in the CM and EM memory subsets, whereas EMRA was where CD8+ clones were enriched.

The receptor comes from an adult woman who had mild COVID-19 (a few samples of this study predate the infection). The sample titles of this study are shuffled in the database, so cell type and time point are left out; the donor was told from shared clones. The rearranged chain carries TRBV5-1 and TRBJ1-1; TRBD1 is possibly the D segment (6 matching bases). The sample taken for sequencing was PBMCs or a T cell subset sorted from them (not recorded which). CDR3 region: CASSSDSRTEAFF. The DNA sequence is TGCGCCAGCAGCTCGGACAGCCGCACTGAAGCTTTCTTT. Supplemented by the reference TRBV5-1 and TRBJ1-1 proteins around the CDR3, the complete variable domain is KAGVTQTPRYLIKTRGQQVTLSCSPISGHRSVSWYQQTPGQGLQFLFEYFSETQRNKGNFPGRFSGRQFSNSRSEMNVSTLELGDSALYLCASSSDSRTEAFFGQGTRLTVV.